Presented here are 30 T cell receptor beta chains from one specimen sequenced in a study of blood T cell repertoires in COVID-19 (dated by TCRdb to 2018 to 2020). Library preparation used the immunoSEQ multiplex PCR assay. This is the immuneACCESS table as TCRdb keeps it, with only in-frame sequences that have V and J called. A part of the clones is gone; compared with another copy, unresolved V genes explain less than half, and the rest is unexplained. Here the sample has roughly 240,000 clones; under 90% occur a single time. Of the sample, 3% to 4.5% is held by the ten largest clones. Sequenced sample: PBMCs or T cells enriched from blood (not recorded which). The source of these receptors is a woman aged 40 to 50 who had been exposed to COVID-19.

This rearrangement joins TRBV30 to TRBJ1-6; 8 nucleotides align to TRBD1. Trimming at V came to 8 bases and at J to 10 bases, leaving 10 bases not matched to a gene. Germline assignment: CDR1 GTSNPN and CDR2 SVGIG (reference sequence). This CDR3 has 13 residues. The CDR3 here is CARDRGMGSPLHF. The CDR3 nucleotides are TGTGCCAGAGACAGGGGAATGGGATCACCCCTCCACTTT.

This chain links TRBV5-8 with TRBJ1-5; D is perhaps TRBD1 (5 bases). V was cut by 3 bases and J by 3 bases, with 16 bases left in between. Germline-derived CDR1 and CDR2 are SGHTS and YDEGEE. CDR3 size: 16 residues. The CDR3 spells CASSSQGSAYNQPQHF. As DNA, the CDR3 is TGTGCCAGCAGCTCTCAGGGTTCGGCCTACAATCAGCCCCAGCATTTT.

The chain couples TRBV7-2 to TRBJ2-2; a weak D match, TRBD1 (6 bases). Trimming stripped 4 bases from V and 6 bases from J, with 21 bases between. This CDR3 region has 17 residues. The V gene's germline CDR1 is SGHTA and CDR2 FQGNSA. This chain's CDR3 is CASSWALGRGTPGELFF. In DNA form, the CDR3 reads TGTGCCAGCAGCTGGGCGTTGGGCAGGGGTACCCCCGGGGAGCTGTTTTTT.

This clone showed up just once. The chain carries TRBV4-1 and TRBJ1-2, with no clear D. V was cut by 1 base and J by 3 bases, with 6 bases left in between. The CDR3 runs to 13 residues. Germline loops: CDR1 MGHRA, CDR2 YSYEKL. Here the CDR3 reads CASSQASDYGYTF. In DNA form, the CDR3 reads TGCGCCAGCAGCCAAGCCTCGGACTATGGCTACACCTTC.

This clone has ten or more counts. This chain joins TRBV2 and TRBJ2-3; D is uncertain. The germline CDR1 and CDR2 sequences are SNHLY and FYNNEI. V shed 6 bases and J shed 0 bases, with 4 bases lying between them. The CDR3 totals 12 residues. CDR3 sequence reads: CASSFSTDTQYF. The CDR3 region has the DNA TGTGCCAGCAGCTTCAGCACAGATACGCAGTATTTT. Looking up the rest from reference TRBV2 and TRBJ2-3 gives the full variable domain: EPEVTQTPSHQVTQMGQEVILRCVPISNHLYFYWYRQILGQKVEFLVSFYNNEISEKSEIFDDQFSVERPDGSNFTLKIRSTKLEDSAMYFCASSFSTDTQYFGPGTRLTVL.

The chain couples TRBV19 to TRBJ1-2, with 8 bases fitting TRBD1. The CDR3 covers 14 residues. Germline CDR1 reads LNHDA; CDR2 reads SQIVND (reference sequence). V lost 5 bases and J lost 8; bases outside the gene matches: 10. CDR3 sequence (DNA): TGTGCCAGTAGTCCGACGGGACAGGTTCGGGGCTACACCTTC. It encodes CASSPTGQVRGYTF.

This chain uses TRBV6-5 with TRBJ1-2; 8 nucleotides line up with TRBD1. V lost 5 bases, J lost 6 bases, and 5 bases stayed unmatched. The CDR3 runs 13 residues. Germline CDR1 reads MNHEY; CDR2 reads SVGAGI. The CDR3: CASSPDRANGYTF. In nucleotides, the CDR3 is TGTGCCAGCAGTCCGGACAGGGCCAATGGCTACACCTTC.

The J gene is TRBJ1-4, the V gene TRBV28, with 8 bases lining up with TRBD1. Germline V gives CDR1 MDHEN, CDR2 SYDVKM. The CDR3 sequence is 14 residues long. The ends lost 5 bases at V and 5 bases at J; junction bases unmatched: 4. CDR3 nucleotides: TGTGCCAGCAGTGTACAGGGGGGAAATGAAAAACTGTTTTTT. It yields the protein CASSVQGGNEKLFF.

This clone was seen just once. J is TRBJ2-7 and V is TRBV24-1, with a tentative D call TRBD2 (5 bases). V gave up 9 bases and J gave up 3 bases, with 14 bases separating them. Germline CDR1 is KGHDR and CDR2 is SFDVKD. This CDR3 comprises 13 residues. CDR3 residues: CATAKAGDYEQYF. CDR3 nucleotide sequence: TGTGCCACCGCCAAGGCGGGTGACTACGAGCAGTACTTC.

The rearrangement links TRBV4-1 to TRBJ2-1; the match to TRBD2 covers 8 bases. The CDR3 is 14 residues long. Germline CDR1 reads MGHRA; CDR2 reads YSYEKL. With 2 bases clipped from V and 7 bases from J, the junction kept 4 bases outside the gene matches. CDR3: CASSQPGGRNEQFF. In nucleotides, the CDR3 is TGCGCCAGCAGCCAACCGGGGGGGCGAAATGAGCAGTTCTTC.

The chain is built from TRBV7-9 and TRBJ2-2; maybe TRBD1 (5 bases). CDR1 SEHNR and CDR2 FQNEAQ come from the germline V gene (reference sequence). V lost 5 bases, J lost 6 bases, and 13 bases lay in between. The CDR3 runs 14 residues. The CDR3 DNA is TGTGCCAGCAGCCCCCAGGCAGGGTCCGGGGAGCTGTTTTTT. Translation gives CASSPQAGSGELFF.

This sequence joins TRBV7-2 and TRBJ2-2; tentative D call: TRBD2 (6 bases). CDR3 length: 14 amino acids. Trimming cost V 5 bases and J 8 bases, with 15 bases left between them. Per germline, CDR1 SGHTA and CDR2 FQGNSA. The chain's CDR3 is CASSRGGVAGELFF. The CDR3 DNA follows: TGTGCCAGCAGCCGTGGAGGGGTTGCGGGGGAGCTGTTTTTT.

This chain links TRBV7-2 with TRBJ2-5; TRBD2 agrees at 13 bases. The V gene end was trimmed by 5 bases and the J gene end by 5 bases; junction bases not matched to a gene: 5. The germline V gene has CDR1 SGHTA and CDR2 FQGNSA. This CDR3 spans 15 amino acids. CDR3 DNA sequence: TGTGCCAGCAGCGCACTAGCGGGGGGGCGGGAGACCCAGTACTTC. Translation: CASSALAGGRETQYF. Looking up the rest from reference TRBV7-2 and TRBJ2-5 gives the full variable domain: GAGVSQSPSNKVTEKGKDVELRCDPISGHTALYWYRQSLGQGLEFLIYFQGNSAPDKSGLPSDRFSAERTGGSVSTLTIQRTQQEDSAVYLCASSALAGGRETQYFGPGTRLLVL.

V is TRBV21-1 and J is TRBJ2-6; the table's D call of TRBD1 was not tested on the DNA. TRBV21-1 is a recognized pseudogene. The CDR3 is made up of 17 amino acids. This CDR3 is CASSKAPGVGGANVLTF. The CDR3 coding sequence is TGTGCCAGCAGCAAAGCCCCAGGGGTTGGTGGGGCCAACGTCCTGACTTTC.

As DNA, the CDR3 is TGTGCCAGCAGCGCCGGACAGGGGGCGACTGAAGCTTTCTTT. Translated: CASSAGQGATEAFF. The V and J genes are TRBV7-2 and TRBJ1-1; 11 positions agree with TRBD1. This CDR3 is 14 amino acids long. The V segment lost 5 bases and the J segment 5 bases; nucleotides outside the gene matches: 4. The germline CDR1 and CDR2 sequences are SGHTA and FQGNSA.

The chain combines TRBV5-4 with TRBJ1-1; tentative D call: TRBD1 (5 bases). This CDR3 is 13 amino acids long. The germline V and J ends were trimmed by 4 bases and 6 bases, with 13 bases remaining between them. Germline CDR1 reads SGHNT; CDR2 reads YYREEE (reference sequence). This chain's CDR3 is CASSAPGEAEAFF. CDR3 DNA sequence: TGTGCCAGCAGCGCCCCGGGGGAGGCTGAAGCTTTCTTT.

V is TRBV5-4 and J is TRBJ1-6, with 7 bases identical to TRBD1. The germline gives CDR1 SGHNT, CDR2 YYREEE (reference sequence). Trimming took 3 bases from V and 5 from J; bases not matched to a gene: 2. The CDR3 covers 14 residues. The CDR3 region has the DNA TGTGCCAGCAGCTCGGGACAGAATAATTCACCCCTCCACTTT. Residues: CASSSGQNNSPLHF.

The J gene is TRBJ1-1, the V gene TRBV18; D perhaps matches TRBD1 (5 bases). The germline V gene encodes CDR1 KGHSH and CDR2 LQKENI. This CDR3 has 15 residues. Between the trimmed V and J ends, which lost 3 bases and 1 base, there was a span of 12 bases. The CDR3 reads CASSPGGSTNTEAFF. CDR3 nucleotides: TGTGCCAGCTCACCTGGGGGGTCCACGAACACTGAAGCTTTCTTT.

The gene calls are TRBV5-1 and TRBJ2-5; 14 bases agree with TRBD2. Germline CDR1 SGHRS, CDR2 YFSETQ. CDR3 length: 16 residues. V trimming: 4 bases; J trimming: 5 bases; junction bases outside the gene matches: 7. In nucleotides, the CDR3 is TGCGCCAGCAGCCCTAGGACTAGCGGGGGGTTGGAGACCCAGTACTTC. The encoded protein is CASSPRTSGGLETQYF.

The chain has TRBV28 and TRBJ1-3; TRBD1 matches 7 bases. This CDR3 has 14 residues. CDR1 MDHEN and CDR2 SYDVKM come from the germline V gene. The V segment lost 6 bases and the J segment 4 bases; nucleotides outside the gene matches: 6. CDR3 sequence: CASSLTGLGNTIYF. CDR3 DNA sequence: TGTGCCAGCAGCCTGACAGGGTTGGGAAACACCATATATTTT.

This chain joins TRBV19 and TRBJ2-3; D perhaps matches TRBD2 (7 bases). This CDR3 region has 16 residues. V was pared by 5 bases and J by 4 bases, with 19 bases between. Germline V gene data show CDR1 as LNHDA and CDR2 as SQIVND (reference sequence). CDR3 amino acids: CASSPLRGGDPDTQYF. CDR3 DNA: TGTGCCAGTAGTCCCCTTAGGGGGGGCGACCCAGATACGCAGTATTTT.

The chain uses TRBV19 and TRBJ2-1, with D perhaps TRBD1 (6 bases). V lost 5 bases and J lost 4, with 12 bases in between. This CDR3 has 14 amino acids. Germline assignment: CDR1 LNHDA and CDR2 SQIVND (reference sequence). CDR3 DNA sequence: TGTGCCAGTAGTCCGCGGACAGCTTACAATGAGCAGTTCTTC. Its translation: CASSPRTAYNEQFF.

The chain is built from TRBV2 and TRBJ2-1, with 8 bases fitting TRBD2. The V segment lost 7 bases and the J segment 9 bases; nucleotides outside the gene matches: 5. CDR3 length: 12 amino acids. Germline CDR1 and CDR2: SNHLY and FYNNEI. The DNA for the CDR3 is TGTGCCAGCACTAGCGGGTCTCCTGAGCAGTTCTTC. It is translated as CASTSGSPEQFF.

The chain has TRBV4-2 and TRBJ2-2; 13 nucleotides match TRBD2. Germline CDR1 reads LGHNA; CDR2 reads YNFKEQ. The CDR3 is made up of 19 amino acids. Trimming at V came to 2 bases and at J to 5 bases, leaving 11 bases not matched to a gene. CDR3 region: CASSQRTSGGPGGTGELFF. In DNA form, the CDR3 reads TGTGCCAGCAGCCAAAGGACTAGCGGGGGCCCAGGGGGAACCGGGGAGCTGTTTTTT.

Concerning this clone itself: Different DNA sequences within this sample yield the same CDR3. The chain uses TRBV6-5 and TRBJ1-2, with D uncertain. Germline V gives CDR1 MNHEY, CDR2 SVGAGI. V lost 0 bases and J lost 4, with 6 bases in between. This CDR3 contains 13 residues. The CDR3 nucleotides read TGTGCCAGCAGTTACTCGACGGGCTATGGCTACACCTTC. Translation: CASSYSTGYGYTF.

V usage is TRBV5-1 and J usage is TRBJ2-7; maybe TRBD1 (6 bases). V lost 3 bases, J lost 5 bases, and 12 bases lay in between. Germline CDR1 and CDR2: SGHRS and YFSETQ. CDR3 size: 13 residues. The CDR3: CASSSRGRDEQYF. Here the CDR3 DNA reads TGCGCCAGCAGCTCCAGGGGTAGGGACGAGCAGTACTTC.

The chain carries TRBV21-1 and TRBJ1-1; TRBD1, the table's D call, was not compared with the DNA. TRBV21-1 is reported as a pseudogene. This CDR3 is 14 amino acids long. The CDR3 coding sequence is TGTGCCAGCAGCAAGACAGTTGGGAACGGTGAAGCTTTCTTT. This translates into CASSKTVGNGEAFF.

Only a few counts were recorded for this clone. V usage is TRBV6-6 and J usage is TRBJ2-7, with D perhaps TRBD1 (9 bases). Trimming removed 6 bases at V and 3 bases at J, with 18 bases between. There are 15 residues in the CDR3. The germline V gene encodes CDR1 MNHNY and CDR2 SVGAGI (reference sequence). The CDR3 nucleotides are TGTGCCAGCAGCACGGGAGGGACAGGGATCTACGAGCAGTACTTC. Translating it yields CASSTGGTGIYEQYF.

The chain employs TRBV12-3 or TRBV12-4 and TRBJ1-3; possible D gene TRBD1, 5 bases. The CDR3 is made up of 11 amino acids. The V end was cut by 3 bases, the J end by 11 bases, with 8 bases between. In DNA form, the CDR3 reads TGTGCCAGCAGTTTGCCAGGGTCCATATATTTT. Translated: CASSLPGSIYF.

This clone came up once. J is TRBJ2-2 and V is TRBV28, with 8 bases identical to TRBD2. The ends lost 3 bases at V and 7 bases at J; junction bases unmatched: 13. The germline V gene has CDR1 MDHEN and CDR2 SYDVKM. CDR3 size: 17 residues. In nucleotides, the CDR3 is TGTGCCAGCAGTTTTTTTAGTCACGGGGGGGCGAGCGGGGAGCTGTTTTTT. It translates to CASSFFSHGGASGELFF.